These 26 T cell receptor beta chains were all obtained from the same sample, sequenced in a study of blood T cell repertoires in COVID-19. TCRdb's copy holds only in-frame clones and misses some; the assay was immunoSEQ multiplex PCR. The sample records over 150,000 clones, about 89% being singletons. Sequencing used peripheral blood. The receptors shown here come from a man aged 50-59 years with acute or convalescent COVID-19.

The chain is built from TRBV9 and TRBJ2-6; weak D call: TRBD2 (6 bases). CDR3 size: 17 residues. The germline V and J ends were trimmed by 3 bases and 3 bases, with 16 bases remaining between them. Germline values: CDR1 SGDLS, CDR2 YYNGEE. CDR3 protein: CASSAPIWGDGANVLTF. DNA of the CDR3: TGTGCCAGCAGCGCCCCGATTTGGGGGGATGGGGCCAACGTCCTGACTTTC.

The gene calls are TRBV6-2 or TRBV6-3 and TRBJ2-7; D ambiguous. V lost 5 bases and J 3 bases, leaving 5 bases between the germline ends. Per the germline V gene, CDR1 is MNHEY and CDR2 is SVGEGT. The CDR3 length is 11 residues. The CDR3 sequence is CASSTSYEQYF. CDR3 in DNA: TGTGCCAGCAGTACCAGCTACGAGCAGTACTTC.

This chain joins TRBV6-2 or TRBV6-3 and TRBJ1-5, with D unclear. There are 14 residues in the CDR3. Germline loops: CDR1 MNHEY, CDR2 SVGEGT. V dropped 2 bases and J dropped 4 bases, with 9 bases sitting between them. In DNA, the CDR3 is TGTGCCAGCAGTTACATTAAATTTAATCAGCCCCAGCATTTT. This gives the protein CASSYIKFNQPQHF.

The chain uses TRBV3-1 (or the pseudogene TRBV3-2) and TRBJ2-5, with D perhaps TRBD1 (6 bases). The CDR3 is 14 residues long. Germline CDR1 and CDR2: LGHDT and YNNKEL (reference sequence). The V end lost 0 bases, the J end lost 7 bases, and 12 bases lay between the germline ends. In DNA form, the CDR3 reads TGTGCCAGCAGCCAAGAGGGGGCCTTAGCGACCCAGTACTTC. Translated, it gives CASSQEGALATQYF.

Here the CDR3 reads CASSLSGVRTEAFF. The DNA of the CDR3 is TGTGCCAGCAGTTTATCAGGGGTTCGGACTGAAGCTTTCTTT. This chain joins TRBV28 and TRBJ1-1; perhaps TRBD1 as D (6 bases). V was clipped by 1 base and J by 5 bases, with 11 bases between them. The CDR3 loop spans 14 amino acids. The germline V gene encodes CDR1 MDHEN and CDR2 SYDVKM.

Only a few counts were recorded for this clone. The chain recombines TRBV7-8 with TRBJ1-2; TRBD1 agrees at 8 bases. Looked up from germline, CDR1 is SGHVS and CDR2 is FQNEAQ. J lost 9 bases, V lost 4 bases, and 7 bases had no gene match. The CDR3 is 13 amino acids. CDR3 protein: CASSSDRVASYTF. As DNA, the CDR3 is TGTGCCAGCAGCTCGGACAGGGTAGCTAGCTACACCTTC.

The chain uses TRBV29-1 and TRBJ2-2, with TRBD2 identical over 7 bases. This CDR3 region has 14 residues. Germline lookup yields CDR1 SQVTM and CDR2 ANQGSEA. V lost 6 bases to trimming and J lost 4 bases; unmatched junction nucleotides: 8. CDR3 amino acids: CSVRNGGVTGELFF. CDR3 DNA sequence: TGCAGCGTCCGAAATGGGGGGGTCACCGGGGAGCTGTTTTTT.

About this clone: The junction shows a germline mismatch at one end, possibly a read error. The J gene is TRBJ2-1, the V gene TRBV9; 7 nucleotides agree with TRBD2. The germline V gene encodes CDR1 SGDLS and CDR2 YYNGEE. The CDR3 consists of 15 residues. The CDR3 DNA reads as TGTGCCAGCAGCGTAGGCGGGAGATCCTCCAATGAGCAGTTCTTC. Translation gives CASSVGGRSSNEQFF.

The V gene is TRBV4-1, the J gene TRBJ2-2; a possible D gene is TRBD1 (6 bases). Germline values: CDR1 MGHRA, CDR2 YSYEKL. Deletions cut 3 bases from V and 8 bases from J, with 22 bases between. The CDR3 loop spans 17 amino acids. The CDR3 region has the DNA TGCGCCAGCAGCCACCTTTCAGGGGTATTAGGTAGGGGGGAGCTGTTTTTT. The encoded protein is CASSHLSGVLGRGELFF.

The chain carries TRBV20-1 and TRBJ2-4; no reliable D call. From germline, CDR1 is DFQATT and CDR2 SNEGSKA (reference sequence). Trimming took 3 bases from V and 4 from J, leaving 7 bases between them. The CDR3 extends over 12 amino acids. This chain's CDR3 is CSASARKNIQYF. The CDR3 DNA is TGCAGTGCTAGTGCCAGGAAAAACATTCAGTACTTC.

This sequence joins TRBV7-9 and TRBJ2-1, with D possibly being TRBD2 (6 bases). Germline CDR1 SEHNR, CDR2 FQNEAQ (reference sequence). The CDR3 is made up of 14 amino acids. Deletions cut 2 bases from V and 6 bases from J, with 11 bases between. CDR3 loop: CASSLRDSFNEQFF. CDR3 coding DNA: TGTGCCAGCAGCTTAAGGGACTCTTTCAATGAGCAGTTCTTC.

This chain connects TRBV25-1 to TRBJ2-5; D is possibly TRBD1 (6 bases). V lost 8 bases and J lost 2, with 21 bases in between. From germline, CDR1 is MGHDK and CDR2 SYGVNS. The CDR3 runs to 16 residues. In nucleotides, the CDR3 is TGTGCCAGCGGTCCATTCACAGGGAATTCGCAAGAGACCCAGTACTTC. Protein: CASGPFTGNSQETQYF.

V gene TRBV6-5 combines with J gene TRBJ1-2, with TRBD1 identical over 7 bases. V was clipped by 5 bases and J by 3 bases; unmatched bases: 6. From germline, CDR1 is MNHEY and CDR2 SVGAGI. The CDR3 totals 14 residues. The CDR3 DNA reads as TGTGCCAGCAGTCCAGGACAGGTTCACTATGGCTACACCTTC. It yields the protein CASSPGQVHYGYTF.

The CDR3 spells CASSIPGLAGANEQFF. The CDR3 DNA follows: TGTGCCAGTAGTATCCCCGGGCTAGCGGGAGCCAATGAGCAGTTCTTC. The rearrangement joins TRBV19 to TRBJ2-1; 10 bases align to TRBD2. There are 16 residues in the CDR3. V lost 3 bases to trimming and J lost 6 bases; unmatched junction nucleotides: 8. Germline values: CDR1 LNHDA, CDR2 SQIVND (reference sequence).

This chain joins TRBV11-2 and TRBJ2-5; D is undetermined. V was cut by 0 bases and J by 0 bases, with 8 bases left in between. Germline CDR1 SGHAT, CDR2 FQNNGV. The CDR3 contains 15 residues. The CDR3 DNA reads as TGTGCCAGCAGCTTAGATCCGCGTTACCAAGAGACCCAGTACTTC. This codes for CASSLDPRYQETQYF.

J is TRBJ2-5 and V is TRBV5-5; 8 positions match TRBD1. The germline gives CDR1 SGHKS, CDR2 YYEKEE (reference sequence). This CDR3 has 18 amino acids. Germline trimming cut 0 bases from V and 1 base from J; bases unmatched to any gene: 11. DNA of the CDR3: TGTGCCAGCAGCTTGGGACAGGGGATGTTGTTGGTCCAAGAGACCCAGTACTTC. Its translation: CASSLGQGMLLVQETQYF.

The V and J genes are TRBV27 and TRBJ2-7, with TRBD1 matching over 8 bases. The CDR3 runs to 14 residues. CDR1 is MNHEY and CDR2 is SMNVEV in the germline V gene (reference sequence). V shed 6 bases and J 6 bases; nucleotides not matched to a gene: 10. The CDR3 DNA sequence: TGTGCCAGCAGCCAAAATGGACAGGGTGGCGAGCAGTACTTC. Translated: CASSQNGQGGEQYF.

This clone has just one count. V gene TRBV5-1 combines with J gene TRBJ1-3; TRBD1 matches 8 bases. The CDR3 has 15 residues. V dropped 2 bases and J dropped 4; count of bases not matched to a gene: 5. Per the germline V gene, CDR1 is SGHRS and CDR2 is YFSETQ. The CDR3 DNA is TGCGCCAGCAGCTTAAGCAGGGGGCAAGGAAACACCATATATTTT. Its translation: CASSLSRGQGNTIYF. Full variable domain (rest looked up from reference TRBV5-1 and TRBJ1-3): KAGVTQTPRYLIKTRGQQVTLSCSPISGHRSVSWYQQTPGQGLQFLFEYFSETQRNKGNFPGRFSGRQFSNSRSEMNVSTLELGDSALYLCASSLSRGQGNTIYFGEGSWLTVV.

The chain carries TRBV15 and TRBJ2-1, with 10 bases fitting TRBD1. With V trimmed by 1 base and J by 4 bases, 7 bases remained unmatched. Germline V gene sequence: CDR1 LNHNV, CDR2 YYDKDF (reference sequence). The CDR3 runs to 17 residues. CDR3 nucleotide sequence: TGTGCCACCAGCAGAGCTCCGCCGGGACAGGGGTACAATGAGCAGTTCTTC. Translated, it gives CATSRAPPGQGYNEQFF.

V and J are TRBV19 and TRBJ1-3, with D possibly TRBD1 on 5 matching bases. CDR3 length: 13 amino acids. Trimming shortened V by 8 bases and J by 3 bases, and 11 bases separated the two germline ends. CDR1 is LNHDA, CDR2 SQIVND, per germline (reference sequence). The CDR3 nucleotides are TGTGCCAGTCGTCGGGGGGGTGGAAACACCATATATTTT. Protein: CASRRGGGNTIYF.

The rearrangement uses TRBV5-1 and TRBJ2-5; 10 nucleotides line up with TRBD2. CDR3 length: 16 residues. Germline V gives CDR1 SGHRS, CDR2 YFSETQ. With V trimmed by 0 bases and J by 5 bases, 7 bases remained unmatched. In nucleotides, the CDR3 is TGCGCCAGCAGCTTGGGGCTAGCGGGAGTCCGGGAGACCCAGTACTTC. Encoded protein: CASSLGLAGVRETQYF.

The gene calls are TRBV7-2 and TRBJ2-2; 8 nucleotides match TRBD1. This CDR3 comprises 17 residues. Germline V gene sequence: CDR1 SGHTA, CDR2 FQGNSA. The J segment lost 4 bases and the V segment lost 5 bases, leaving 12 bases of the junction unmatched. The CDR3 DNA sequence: TGTGCCAGCAGCCAGCGACAGGGGAGTGTATCCACCGGGGAGCTGTTTTTT. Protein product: CASSQRQGSVSTGELFF.

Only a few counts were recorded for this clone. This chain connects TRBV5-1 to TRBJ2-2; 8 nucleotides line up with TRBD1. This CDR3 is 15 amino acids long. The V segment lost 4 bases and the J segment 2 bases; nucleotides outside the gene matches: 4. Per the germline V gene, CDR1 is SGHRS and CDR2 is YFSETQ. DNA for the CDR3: TGCGCCAGCAGCCGGGGACAGGCCAACACCGGGGAGCTGTTTTTT. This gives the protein CASSRGQANTGELFF.

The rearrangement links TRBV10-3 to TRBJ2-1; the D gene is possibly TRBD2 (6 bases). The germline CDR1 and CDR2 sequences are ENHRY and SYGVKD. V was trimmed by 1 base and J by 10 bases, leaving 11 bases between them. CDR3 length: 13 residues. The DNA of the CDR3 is TGTGCCATCAGTGAGTGGCGGGGTCAGGAGCAGTTCTTC. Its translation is CAISEWRGQEQFF.

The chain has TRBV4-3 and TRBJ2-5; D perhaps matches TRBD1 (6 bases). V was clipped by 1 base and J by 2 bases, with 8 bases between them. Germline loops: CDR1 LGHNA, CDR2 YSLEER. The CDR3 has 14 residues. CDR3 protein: CASSQGTGQETQYF. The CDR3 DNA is TGCGCCAGCAGCCAAGGAACAGGGCAAGAGACCCAGTACTTC.

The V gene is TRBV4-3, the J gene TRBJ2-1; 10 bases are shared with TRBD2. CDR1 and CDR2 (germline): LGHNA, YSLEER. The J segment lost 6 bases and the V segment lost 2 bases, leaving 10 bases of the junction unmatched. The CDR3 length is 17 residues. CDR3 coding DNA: TGCGCCAGCAGCCAAACCCTTGGGGCTAGCGGGGGCAATGAGCAGTTCTTC. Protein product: CASSQTLGASGGNEQFF.